These 5 T cell receptor beta chains share one sample of origin, sequenced in a study of Tregs in tolerant kidney transplant recipients. Repertoires were generated with immunoSEQ multiplex PCR, while TCRdb's copy carries only in-frame clones and drops some. The sample table sets out about 23,000 clones. The nonmyeloablative bone marrow transplants came from related graft donors, with transient mixed chimerism. Sequenced here: CD4+ T cells from blood (PBMCs), sampled 6 months after the transplant. These receptors all stem from a human patient who received a combined kidney and bone marrow transplant. The graft donor may have given rise to some T cells.

A note on this clone: The sequenced fragment ends 3 residues before the CDR3 boundary, so the rest is inferred from the germline J gene. The chain is built from TRBV7-6 and TRBJ1-2; D is unresolved. This CDR3 contains 18 residues. The V end lost 0 bases, the J end lost 3 bases, and 20 bases lay between the germline ends. The germline V gene has CDR1 SGHVS and CDR2 FNYEAQ. The covered CDR3 bases are TGTGCCAGCAGCTTAGCGATTGGTGGCCAGGCCACGGACTATGGC. Its translation: CASSLAIGGQATDYG. The complete CDR3 protein is CASSLAIGGQATDYGYTF.

A remark on this clone: The observed sequence ends 3 residues before the CDR3 terminus, with the missing tail filled in from the germline J gene. The chain links TRBV20-1 to TRBJ2-6; 8 bases agree with TRBD2. CDR1 and CDR2 (germline): DFQATT, SNEGSKA (reference sequence). This CDR3 spans 17 amino acids. V was pared by 6 bases and J by 0 bases, with 10 bases of the junction left unmatched. The covered CDR3 bases are TGCAGTGCCCCCACGCGGCGGGGGGCCTCTGGGGCCAACGTC. This sequence encodes CSAPTRRGASGANV. The CDR3, in full, reads CSAPTRRGASGANVLTF.

In regard to this clone: With the read ending 3 residues before the CDR3 end, the germline J gene is used to fill in that end. The chain uses TRBV6-1 and TRBJ2-7; possible D gene TRBD2, 5 bases. CDR3 length: 15 residues. The V and J ends lost 4 bases and 0 bases respectively, with 13 bases between them. The germline CDR1 and CDR2 sequences are MNHNS and SASEGT. The CDR3 bases that were read are TGTGCCAGCAGTGTGGAGAGGGCTCGCTCCTACGAG. Residues: CASSVERARSYE. Given in full, the CDR3 is CASSVERARSYEQYF.

Regarding this clone: With the read ending 3 residues before the CDR3 end, the germline J gene is used to fill in that end. The rearrangement joins TRBV5-4 to TRBJ2-6, with unresolved D. Germline V gene sequence: CDR1 SGHNT, CDR2 YYREEE (reference sequence). This CDR3 comprises 16 residues. V shed 3 bases and J shed 0 bases, with 10 bases lying between them. Here the CDR3 reads CASSSPPGSGANVLTF. CDR3 DNA, as far as it was read: TGTGCCAGCAGCTCACCTCCCGGCTCTGGGGCCAACGTC.

A remark on this clone: The read gets to within 3 residues of the CDR3 end, and the germline J gene fills in the rest. This chain links TRBV18 with TRBJ1-1; D remains unclear. The V gene lost 3 bases and the J gene lost 1 base, with 6 bases spanning the gap. Germline CDR1 KGHSH, CDR2 LQKENI. The CDR3 consists of 13 residues. CDR3 sequence: CASSPPENTEAFF. CDR3 bases read: TGTGCCAGCTCACCCCCAGAGAACACTGAA.